This T cell receptor (beta chain) was captured by sequencing in a study of blood T cell repertoires in COVID-19. The CDR3 consists of 19 residues. V was pared by 1 base and J by 5 bases, with 14 bases of the junction left unmatched. Germline values: CDR1 LGHNT, CDR2 FRNRAP. Here immunoSEQ multiplex PCR was the method, and the copy in TCRdb shows in-frame clones only, minus some. The sample has approximately 69,000 clones, approximately 84% seen once. Input material: peripheral blood. J is TRBJ2-2 and V is TRBV12-5; TRBD1 matches 9 bases. The TCR originated in a human donor in a cohort sampled during active COVID-19. The CDR3 DNA reads as TGTGCTAGTGGTTTGGGACGGGACAGGGCCGCCTTAAATACCGGGGAGCTGTTTTTT. Translated, it gives CASGLGRDRAALNTGELFF.